A single T cell receptor beta chain is shown here with its context. This clonotype was seen many times. What this receptor recognizes is not known. No base quality information exists; no much larger clone differs at one position. The junction shows trimming of 6 bases on V and 6 bases on J, and the gene matches do not reach 3 bases of it. The CDR3 contains 14 residues, cysteine and phenylalanine counted. Left in the record is the CDR3 DNA by itself, 42 bases read in frame from the first base. The source of the sample is a study of CD8 T cells in ankylosing spondylitis (TCRdb year 2017). Some background on the complete study: The study set out to find disease-linked TCR variants by profiling T cell receptor beta repertoires in ankylosing spondylitis patients and healthy donors. The full study cohort was made up of about two dozen ankylosing spondylitis patients and some 100 healthy donors. Peripheral blood samples were taken, and synovial fluid was additionally collected from ankylosing spondylitis patients. What the work shows at the level of the full study, not this receptor alone: The disease-linked clones showed a CD8+ phenotype and occurred at relatively low frequencies in peripheral blood. Blood from ankylosing spondylitis patients appeared to be characterized by a TCR beta motif composed of roughly 8 highly homologous amino acid variants. The disease-linked clones were reported to be significantly enriched in matched synovial fluid samples from ankylosing spondylitis patients. Some motif variants were previously reported in synovial fluid and blood of reactive arthritis patients, suggesting common disease-initiation mechanisms.

Sequencing relied on an Illumina HiSeq 2500. TCR beta libraries were prepared by quantitative 5'-RACE with molecular barcodes. Concerning the study's data processing: A new computational method based on a probabilistic model of VDJ rearrangement was used to identify disease-linked TCR variants. The raw public data were reprocessed by TCRdb itself: fastp quality trimming at Q25, MiXCR clonotype calling, in-frame beta chains only. For every CDR3 protein sequence, its rows merge into one entry that carries the most common genes and DNA. TCRdb's processing, not the study's, gives the V and J calls here. The sample profile shows roughly 120,000 distinct CDR3 sequences; over 6% of them were found once. The ten largest make up more than 9% of the sample.

The receptor's source is a male donor with ankylosing spondylitis or in good health (not recorded which). The sequenced sample was blood, either unsorted or a sorted T cell fraction (not recorded which). This sequence uses TRBV12-3 or TRBV12-4 and TRBJ1-5, with 12 bases in between that match TRBD1. The nucleotide sequence reads as follows: TGTGCCAGCAGCGGGACAGGGGGCGGTCAGCCCCAGCATTTT. Its translation is CASSGTGGGQPQHF.